The 31 T cell receptor beta chains listed next were all sequenced from one sample in a study of T cell repertoires in cytomegalovirus infection. Antigen specificity for these receptors is unknown. MiXCR, applied by TCRdb to the reads, yields one record per CDR3 protein. This sample has roughly 310,000 distinct CDR3 sequences; 25% to 30% occur once, and the top ten carry 20%. This specimen was cultured PBMCs, taken from culture after CMV antigen stimulation. These receptors were collected from a human donor in good health (CMV status not recorded). Some clones in this sample may be carry-over from other donors' samples.

The J gene is TRBJ1-1, the V gene TRBV5-5; D might be TRBD1 (5 bases). CDR1 SGHKS and CDR2 YYEKEE come from the germline V gene (reference sequence). This CDR3 contains 15 residues. Trimming removed 3 bases at V and 0 bases at J, with 12 bases between. CDR3 residues: CASSSGRSMNTEAFF. CDR3 coding DNA: TGTGCCAGCAGCTCGGGACGGTCCATGAACACTGAAGCTTTCTTT.

This clonotype is a singleton in its sample. This chain links TRBV27 with TRBJ2-1; 9 positions match TRBD1. Germline CDR1 and CDR2: MNHEY and SMNVEV (reference sequence). This CDR3 spans 16 amino acids. Trimming at V came to 0 bases and at J to 7 bases, leaving 7 bases not matched to a gene. The CDR3 loop is CASSLSPQGASNEQFF. CDR3 coding DNA: TGTGCCAGCAGTTTATCTCCACAGGGGGCATCAAATGAGCAGTTCTTC.

The gene calls are TRBV7-3 and TRBJ2-5; D gene uncertain. This CDR3 has 15 amino acids. Trimming shortened V by 2 bases and J by 5 bases, and 15 bases separated the two germline ends. Per the germline V gene, CDR1 is SGHTA and CDR2 is FQGTGA. The CDR3 DNA sequence: TGTGCCAGCAGCTTATCTTTGCGGCGGAGTGAGACCCAGTACTTC. Its translation is CASSLSLRRSETQYF.

The gene calls are TRBV11-2 and TRBJ2-5; 9 bases align to TRBD2. J was trimmed by 10 bases and V by 0 bases; bases with no gene match: 12. The CDR3 contains 16 residues. Germline V gives CDR1 SGHAT, CDR2 FQNNGV. The CDR3: CASSLDAVRGGGIQYF. DNA of the CDR3: TGTGCCAGCAGCTTAGATGCGGTTCGCGGGGGGGGGATCCAGTACTTC.

The V and J genes are TRBV19 and TRBJ2-7; 8 bases align to TRBD1. V gave up 1 base and J gave up 4 bases; unmatched junction bases: 3. CDR1 and CDR2 (germline): LNHDA, SQIVND (reference sequence). The CDR3 totals 14 residues. This CDR3 reads CASSIGTGPYEQYF. As DNA, the CDR3 is TGTGCCAGTAGTATAGGGACAGGGCCGTACGAGCAGTACTTC.

A few counts support this clonotype. The rearrangement links TRBV12-3 or TRBV12-4 to TRBJ2-1; a possible D gene is TRBD1 (5 bases). The CDR3 extends over 13 amino acids. Trimming stripped 7 bases from V and 7 bases from J, with 14 bases between. This CDR3 is CASNALDRNEQFF. Written as DNA, the CDR3 is TGTGCCAGCAACGCCCTCGACAGAAATGAGCAGTTCTTC.

The chain uses TRBV28 and TRBJ2-7; TRBD2 is a possible D gene (5 bases). Trimming left V 6 bases short and J 1 base short, with 13 bases between. This CDR3 region has 14 residues. The germline V gene has CDR1 MDHEN and CDR2 SYDVKM. The CDR3 DNA reads as TGTGCCAGCAGCCCGAGGGCCACTTCCTACGAGCAGTACTTC. Its translation is CASSPRATSYEQYF.

In its sample, this clonotype was seen a few times. J is TRBJ2-3 and V is TRBV7-8; D remains ambiguous. The ends were cut back, 7 bases at V and 0 bases at J, with 11 bases in the middle. The CDR3 has 14 residues. Germline values: CDR1 SGHVS, CDR2 FQNEAQ. Here the CDR3 reads CASIAKSSTDTQYF. CDR3 nucleotide sequence: TGTGCCAGCATTGCGAAATCGAGCACAGATACGCAGTATTTT.

The J gene is TRBJ2-1, the V gene TRBV11-1; D call uncertain. V was shortened by 5 bases and J by 0 bases, with 23 bases between the two germline ends. The CDR3 consists of 19 residues. Germline loops: CDR1 SGHAT, CDR2 FQDESV (reference sequence). CDR3 DNA sequence: TGTGCCAGCAGCCACCGAACAGTCAGTGGGATTAGCTCCTACAATGAGCAGTTCTTC. Its protein is CASSHRTVSGISSYNEQFF.

This rearrangement joins TRBV19 to TRBJ2-3, with 11 bases lining up with TRBD2. The CDR3 has 16 residues. V shed 5 bases, J shed 5 bases, and the junction held 9 bases outside the gene matches. Germline V lookup: CDR1 LNHDA, CDR2 SQIVND (reference sequence). The CDR3 coding sequence is TGTGCCAGTAGTCTAACTAGCGGGAGAGCTGTAGATACGCAGTATTTT. Its translation: CASSLTSGRAVDTQYF.

This clonotype was recorded many times. This rearrangement joins TRBV7-8 to TRBJ2-6; no reliable D call. CDR3 length: 14 residues. Deletions cut 5 bases from V and 4 bases from J, with 9 bases between. Germline V gives CDR1 SGHVS, CDR2 FQNEAQ. The CDR3 sequence: CASSLIGGANVLTF. The CDR3 DNA follows: TGTGCCAGCAGCCTAATAGGAGGGGCCAACGTCCTGACTTTC.

The chain carries TRBV20-1 and TRBJ1-4; tentative D call: TRBD1 (5 bases). Trimming left V 0 bases short and J 7 bases short, with 18 bases between. CDR1 is DFQATT and CDR2 is SNEGSKA in the germline V gene (reference sequence). The CDR3 is 16 residues long. CDR3 region: CSARDSGGRDIEKLFF. Here the CDR3 DNA reads TGCAGTGCTAGAGATAGCGGGGGACGAGATATTGAAAAACTGTTTTTT.

The chain employs TRBV12-5 and TRBJ1-2, with D hard to call. The V gene lost 7 bases and the J gene lost 4 bases, with 19 bases spanning the gap. Germline V lookup: CDR1 LGHNT, CDR2 FRNRAP. The CDR3 is 15 residues long. The CDR3 is CASALLPGLGYGYTF. In DNA, the CDR3 is TGTGCTAGTGCTCTCCTCCCGGGATTGGGCTATGGCTACACCTTC. The variable domain in full, completed from reference TRBV12-5 and TRBJ1-2, reads DARVTQTPRHKVTEMGQEVTMRCQPILGHNTVFWYRQTMMQGLELLAYFRNRAPLDDSGMPKDRFSAEMPDATLATLKIQPSEPRDSAVYFCASALLPGLGYGYTFGSGTRLTVV.

This clonotype was recorded at least ten times. V usage is TRBV5-1 and J usage is TRBJ1-1; a weak D match, TRBD1 (5 bases). Germline V CDR1 and CDR2: SGHRS, YFSETQ. CDR3 length equals 14 residues. V lost 2 bases and J 4 bases, leaving 12 bases between the germline ends. DNA of the CDR3: TGCGCCAGCAGCTTTGGGGGGTCTTTCACTGAAGCTTTCTTT. Its translation is CASSFGGSFTEAFF.

This clonotype was counted many times. The chain uses TRBV7-2 and TRBJ2-1; D may match TRBD1 or TRBD2 (7 bases each). The germline gives CDR1 SGHTA, CDR2 FQGNSA. This CDR3 region has 16 residues. Trimming removed 4 bases at V and 4 bases at J, with 17 bases between. The CDR3 spells CASSSQGGAVYNEQFF. As DNA, the CDR3 is TGTGCCAGCAGCTCCCAGGGGGGGGCAGTTTACAATGAGCAGTTCTTC.

This clonotype was counted ten times or more. The gene calls are TRBV20-1 and TRBJ1-4; D is unresolved. V gave up 6 bases and J gave up 5 bases, with 16 bases separating them. There are 14 residues in the CDR3. Germline values: CDR1 DFQATT, CDR2 SNEGSKA (reference sequence). As DNA, the CDR3 is TGCAGTGCCCGGAGAAGTCAGAGGAATGAAAAACTGTTTTTT. Protein: CSARRSQRNEKLFF.

This rearrangement joins TRBV5-1 to TRBJ1-1, with 7 bases lining up with TRBD1. This CDR3 is 15 amino acids long. The J segment lost 0 bases and the V segment lost 4 bases, leaving 6 bases of the junction unmatched. Germline lookup yields CDR1 SGHRS and CDR2 YFSETQ. CDR3 nucleotides: TGCGCCAGCAGCCTAACCGGGACAGTGAACACTGAAGCTTTCTTT. Its translation: CASSLTGTVNTEAFF.

The chain is built from TRBV6-1 and TRBJ1-3; 9 bases match TRBD1. Per germline, CDR1 MNHNS and CDR2 SASEGT. Trimming removed 7 bases from V and 7 bases from J; junction bases left unmatched: 5. The CDR3 sequence is 13 residues long. DNA of the CDR3: TGTGCCAGCATCCTGGGACAGGGTAACACCATATATTTT. The encoded protein is CASILGQGNTIYF.

This clonotype was detected a few times. The chain joins TRBV2 to TRBJ1-5; TRBD1 agrees at 7 bases. Germline loops: CDR1 SNHLY, CDR2 FYNNEI. The CDR3 is made up of 12 amino acids. The V and J ends lost 9 bases and 7 bases, in that order; junction bases with no gene match: 6. CDR3 protein: CASRQGRQPQHF. CDR3 nucleotide sequence: TGTGCCAGTAGACAGGGAAGGCAGCCCCAGCATTTT.

The chain joins TRBV11-2 to TRBJ1-4, with D hard to call. This CDR3 has 13 amino acids. Trimming stripped 6 bases from V and 10 bases from J, with 15 bases between. Germline assignment: CDR1 SGHAT and CDR2 FQNNGV. The CDR3 here is CASSEGTRVKLFF. For the CDR3, the DNA is TGTGCCAGCAGTGAAGGCACAAGGGTAAAACTGTTTTTT.

This clonotype was counted at least ten times. This rearrangement joins TRBV7-2 to TRBJ1-2, with no clear D. The germline V and J ends were trimmed by 3 bases and 8 bases, with 16 bases remaining between them. This CDR3 is 14 amino acids long. Germline CDR1 reads SGHTA; CDR2 reads FQGNSA. The CDR3 nucleotides are TGTGCCAGCAGCTTCTATACGAACCCGGAGGGCTACACCTTC. Protein: CASSFYTNPEGYTF.

The chain combines TRBV7-4 with TRBJ2-7; no definite D call. Trimming took 5 bases from V and 2 from J, leaving 7 bases between them. CDR1 and CDR2 (germline): SGHVT, SQSDAQ. The CDR3 covers 12 residues. DNA for the CDR3: TGTGCCAGCAGCGGGTCTACCTACGAGCAGTACTTC. It encodes CASSGSTYEQYF.

The chain combines TRBV19 with TRBJ1-1, with 9 bases aligning to TRBD1. The CDR3 runs 14 residues. Germline loops: CDR1 LNHDA, CDR2 SQIVND (reference sequence). Trimming cost V 9 bases and J 3 bases; bases outside gene matches: 8. DNA of the CDR3: TGTGCCAGCGTCGACAGGGGGGGGCACACTGAAGCTTTCTTT. Residues: CASVDRGGHTEAFF.

For the CDR3, the DNA is TGTGCCAGCAGCCCCTTAGCGGGTAGCACAGATACGCAGTATTTT. Amino acid sequence: CASSPLAGSTDTQYF. The V and J genes are TRBV3-1 and TRBJ2-3; 7 nucleotides match TRBD2. After removal of 4 bases from V and 0 bases from J, the junction contained 4 bases not matched to a gene. This CDR3 contains 15 residues. Germline CDR1 reads LGHDT; CDR2 reads YNNKEL (reference sequence).

The chain links TRBV6-5 to TRBJ2-1; tentatively, D is TRBD1 (6 bases). V was pared by 4 bases and J by 4 bases, with 8 bases between. Germline V gene data show CDR1 as MNHEY and CDR2 as SVGAGI. The CDR3 runs 13 residues. This chain's CDR3 is CASSSGQYNEQFF. For the CDR3, the DNA is TGTGCCAGCAGTTCCGGACAGTACAATGAGCAGTTCTTC.

The rearrangement links TRBV19 to TRBJ2-3; the D call may be TRBD1 or TRBD2 (5 bases each). Germline assignment: CDR1 LNHDA and CDR2 SQIVND (reference sequence). Trimming removed 1 base at V and 4 bases at J, with 12 bases between. CDR3 length: 15 residues. The CDR3: CASSIGRGAPDTQYF. The CDR3 DNA is TGTGCCAGTAGTATAGGCCGAGGGGCCCCAGATACGCAGTATTTT.

Only one count was recorded for this clonotype. The chain joins TRBV6-6 to TRBJ2-7, with 9 bases lining up with TRBD2. This CDR3 is 15 amino acids long. V was pared by 6 bases and J by 1 base, with 7 bases of the junction left unmatched. Per the germline V gene, CDR1 is MNHNY and CDR2 is SVGAGI (reference sequence). CDR3 bases: TGTGCCAGCAGGTCTAGCGGGGCGAGATCCTACGAGCAGTACTTC. Its translation: CASRSSGARSYEQYF.

This clonotype was counted ten times or more. This chain uses TRBV7-9 with TRBJ1-6, with 8 nucleotides matching TRBD1. Unmatched junction bases numbered 8, after V lost 3 bases and J lost 7 bases. The CDR3 contains 16 residues. Germline V gene sequence: CDR1 SEHNR, CDR2 FQNEAQ (reference sequence). DNA for the CDR3: TGTGCCAGCAGCTTTTGGACAGGGCGTTTGAATTCACCCCTCCACTTT. Translating gives CASSFWTGRLNSPLHF.

The chain has TRBV25-1 and TRBJ1-6; possibly TRBD1 for D (5 bases). The germline V gene encodes CDR1 MGHDK and CDR2 SYGVNS. The CDR3 runs 15 residues. Between the trimmed V and J ends, which lost 1 base and 7 bases, there was a span of 11 bases. The CDR3 spells CASSESGATNSPLHF. In nucleotides, the CDR3 is TGTGCCAGCAGTGAATCCGGGGCGACGAATTCACCCCTCCACTTT. Variable domain in full (rest from reference TRBV25-1 and TRBJ1-6): EADIYQTPRYLVIGTGKKITLECSQTMGHDKMYWYQQDPGMELHLIHYSYGVNSTEKGDLSSESTVSRIRTEHFPLTLESARPSHTSQYLCASSESGATNSPLHFGNGTRLTVT.

The CDR3 spells CASSFKGQTTSNQPQHF. CDR3 DNA: TGTGCCAGCAGTTTTAAGGGGCAGACGACGAGCAATCAGCCCCAGCATTTT. The chain couples TRBV12-3 or TRBV12-4 to TRBJ1-5; possibly TRBD1 for D (5 bases). The CDR3 length is 17 residues. Between the trimmed V and J ends, which lost 3 bases and 1 base, there was a span of 16 bases.

This clonotype has ten or more counts. The genes are TRBV7-2 and TRBJ2-5, with a weak D call TRBD1 (6 bases). Germline values: CDR1 SGHTA, CDR2 FQGNSA. Deletions cut 5 bases from V and 5 bases from J, with 9 bases between. The CDR3 has 12 residues. CDR3 residues: CASSQGWETQYF. The CDR3 region has the DNA TGTGCCAGCAGCCAGGGGTGGGAGACCCAGTACTTC.